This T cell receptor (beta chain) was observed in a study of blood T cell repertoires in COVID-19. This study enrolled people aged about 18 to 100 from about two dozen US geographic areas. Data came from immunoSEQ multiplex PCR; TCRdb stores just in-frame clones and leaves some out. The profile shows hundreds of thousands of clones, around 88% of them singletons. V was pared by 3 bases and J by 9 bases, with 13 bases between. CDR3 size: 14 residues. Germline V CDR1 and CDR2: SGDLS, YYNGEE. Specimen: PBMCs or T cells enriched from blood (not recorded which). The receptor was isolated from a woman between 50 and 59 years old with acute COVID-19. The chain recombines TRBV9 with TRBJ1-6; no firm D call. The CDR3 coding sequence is TGTGCCAGCAGCGCCCCTCCGGGTCCTTCACCCCTCCACTTT. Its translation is CASSAPPGPSPLHF. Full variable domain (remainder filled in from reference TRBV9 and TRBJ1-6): DSGVTQTPKHLITATGQRVTLRCSPRSGDLSVYWYQQSLDQGLQFLIQYYNGEERAKGNILERFSAQQFPDLHSELNLSSLELGDSALYFCASSAPPGPSPLHFGNGTRLTVT.